This TCR beta chain was profiled in a study of T and B cells in COVID-19 patients. Study information: Recovered patients mostly had mild to moderate COVID-19 managed as outpatients. Median age was approximately 33 years in the recovered cohort and 67 years in the active-infection cohort.

Within the sample, this clonotype is medium-sized. Blood genomic DNA input for TRB amplification was roughly 220-500 ng. BIOMED2 TRB-A/B primer pools were used in multiplex TRB PCR. TCRdb independently ran MiXCR on the multiplex PCR reads; one entry per CDR3 protein. The sample comprises around 5,200 distinct CDR3 sequences, 20% of which are singletons, and 6.5% rests with the top ten. This CDR3 has 12 amino acids. The V end lost 1 base, the J end lost 6 bases, and 3 bases lay between the germline ends. Germline CDR1 and CDR2: SEHNR and FQNEAQ (reference sequence). This receptor was taken from a human donor who had recovered from COVID-19. The sample consisted of blood. This chain links TRBV7-9 with TRBJ2-2; D remains ambiguous. The CDR3 reads CASSLGSGELFF. CDR3 DNA: TGTGCCAGCAGCTTAGGGTCCGGGGAGCTGTTTTTT.